This passage covers 23 T cell receptor beta chains from one sample sequenced in a study of cytomegalovirus exposure and HLA in healthy donors. The PCR ran on 60 Vbeta and 13 Jbeta primers. The protocol was immunoSEQ multiplex PCR, while the TCRdb copy is restricted to in-frame clones and leaves out a portion. The table has roughly 200,000 clones, 76% seen once; the top ten hold 0.6% to 0.7%. Sequences were obtained from PBMCs. Receptors originate from a man in his late teens or twenties in good health and CMV-seronegative.

This clone was observed a handful of times. This chain uses TRBV27 with TRBJ2-7; 10 positions match TRBD1. Losses at the gene ends were 9 bases for V and 6 bases for J; bases not matched to a gene: 5. CDR1 is MNHEY and CDR2 is SMNVEV in the germline V gene (reference sequence). This CDR3 has 12 amino acids. The CDR3 spells CASWDRGSEQYF. The CDR3 nucleotides are TGTGCCAGTTGGGACAGGGGATCCGAGCAGTACTTC.

The chain has TRBV10-3 and TRBJ1-2; 10 bases match TRBD1. V shed 6 bases and J 7 bases; nucleotides not matched to a gene: 8. This CDR3 is 14 amino acids long. Germline CDR1 reads ENHRY; CDR2 reads SYGVKD. CDR3: CAIRPGQGMGGYTF. DNA for the CDR3: TGTGCCATCAGGCCGGGACAGGGGATGGGTGGCTACACCTTC.

The CDR3 DNA follows: TGTGCTAGTGGTAGGGGGTCTAGCAATCAGCCCCAGCATTTT. This translates into CASGRGSSNQPQHF. V and J are TRBV12-5 and TRBJ1-5, with a possible D match to TRBD1 (6 bases). The CDR3 contains 14 residues. Germline V gene lookup returns CDR1 LGHNT and CDR2 FRNRAP. V shed 5 bases and J shed 0 bases, with 8 bases lying between them.

This clone was observed a single time. The rearrangement links TRBV19 to TRBJ1-1; D is possibly TRBD1 (6 bases). Trimming stripped 4 bases from V and 4 bases from J, with 10 bases between. The CDR3 contains 13 residues. Germline-derived CDR1 and CDR2 are LNHDA and SQIVND (reference sequence). Here the CDR3 DNA reads TGTGCCAGTAGTAGGGTACAGGGCACTGAAGCTTTCTTT. Amino acid sequence: CASSRVQGTEAFF.

The rearrangement links TRBV9 to TRBJ2-5, with 9 bases lining up with TRBD1. TRBJ2-7 explains the end of the DNA better; the J call may be wrong. The germline V gene has CDR1 SGDLS and CDR2 YYNGEE. The CDR3 spans 17 residues. Here the CDR3 reads CASSPYSGTGLSYEQYF. The CDR3 DNA follows: TGTGCCAGCAGCCCCTATTCCGGGACAGGGTTGTCCTACGAGCAGTACTTC.

This clone was seen a handful of times. The chain uses TRBV5-4 and TRBJ1-2; 8 nucleotides agree with TRBD1. The J segment lost 1 base and the V segment lost 3 bases, leaving 11 bases of the junction unmatched. Germline V gene data show CDR1 as SGHNT and CDR2 as YYREEE (reference sequence). The CDR3 consists of 17 residues. The CDR3 region is CASSSHPPGQVNYGYTF. The CDR3 coding sequence is TGTGCCAGCAGCTCACACCCTCCGGGACAGGTTAACTATGGCTACACCTTC.

V usage is TRBV5-1 and J usage is TRBJ2-3, with 7 bases lining up with TRBD2. Trimming removed 5 bases from V and 6 bases from J; junction bases left unmatched: 3. Germline CDR1 is SGHRS and CDR2 is YFSETQ. The CDR3 contains 12 residues. Here the CDR3 DNA reads TGCGCCAGCAGACTAGCGCAGGATACGCAGTATTTT. Translating gives CASRLAQDTQYF.

This clone was seen more than once but under ten times. The V call is TRBV19, the J call TRBJ1-5; TRBD1 matches 7 bases. The length of the CDR3 is 14 residues. V shed 7 bases, J shed 1 base, and the junction held 4 bases outside the gene matches. Germline lookup yields CDR1 LNHDA and CDR2 SQIVND (reference sequence). The CDR3 protein is CASKQGTSNQPQHF. CDR3 DNA: TGTGCCAGTAAACAGGGGACGAGCAATCAGCCCCAGCATTTT.

This sequence joins TRBV11-2 and TRBJ2-1; 9 bases are a match to TRBD2. J gave up 9 bases and V 1 base, and 7 bases lay outside the gene matches. The CDR3 covers 15 residues. Germline V gene lookup returns CDR1 SGHAT and CDR2 FQNNGV. CDR3 nucleotides: TGTGCCAGCAGCTTAGTAGCGGGAGTATCCGGTGAGCAGTTCTTC. Its protein product is CASSLVAGVSGEQFF.

The gene calls are TRBV5-6 and TRBJ2-2, with a weak D call TRBD1 (6 bases). CDR1 is SGHDT, CDR2 YYEEEE, per germline. The V end was cut by 4 bases, the J end by 6 bases, with 25 bases between. The CDR3 has 18 residues. CDR3 sequence (DNA): TGTGCCAGCAGCCCATACAGGGTGCCTAAGTCGCGCGCCGGGGAGCTGTTTTTT. Protein product: CASSPYRVPKSRAGELFF.

The V call is TRBV6-1, the J call TRBJ1-2; D gene unclear. V was trimmed by 2 bases and J by 7 bases, leaving 17 bases between them. CDR1 and CDR2 from the germline V gene are MNHNS and SASEGT. The CDR3 spans 15 residues. The CDR3 spells CASSESLAEGRGYTF. As DNA, the CDR3 is TGTGCCAGCAGTGAAAGTCTCGCGGAGGGCCGTGGCTACACCTTC.

The chain links TRBV29-1 to TRBJ2-2; unclear D gene. This CDR3 has 14 residues. V was clipped by 2 bases and J by 0 bases, with 7 bases between them. Germline V gene data show CDR1 as SQVTM and CDR2 as ANQGSEA. The CDR3 bases are TGCAGCGTTGAATCCCCTACGAACACCGGGGAGCTGTTTTTT. Amino acids: CSVESPTNTGELFF.

This clone turned up a few times. The chain uses TRBV11-2 and TRBJ1-4, with 8 positions matching TRBD1. The germline gives CDR1 SGHAT, CDR2 FQNNGV. CDR3 length: 15 amino acids. With 4 bases clipped from V and 11 bases from J, the junction kept 12 bases outside the gene matches. The CDR3 region has the DNA TGTGCCAGCAGCTCAATGGGGACAGGCAGTACCAAACTGTTTTTT. It encodes CASSSMGTGSTKLFF.

The DNA of the CDR3 is TGCAGTGCTAATATCCAGACGCAGTATTTT. As protein: CSANIQTQYF. V usage is TRBV20-1 and J usage is TRBJ2-3; the D is unclear. The CDR3 runs to 10 residues. CDR1 DFQATT and CDR2 SNEGSKA come from the germline V gene (reference sequence). The V gene lost 4 bases and the J gene lost 9 bases, with 8 bases spanning the gap.

This clone was recorded only once. CDR3 sequence: CASSLIPGVGQEYEQYF. In DNA, the CDR3 is TGCGCCAGCAGTCTTATCCCCGGGGTGGGACAGGAATACGAGCAGTACTTC. This chain connects TRBV23-1 to TRBJ2-7; 8 positions agree with TRBD1. TRBV23-1 counts as an open reading frame of uncertain function. This CDR3 is built from 17 residues. The V and J ends lost 4 bases and 4 bases, in that order; junction bases with no gene match: 15.

The V gene is TRBV9, the J gene TRBJ2-5, with 11 bases that match TRBD2. There are 17 residues in the CDR3. J gave up 5 bases and V 4 bases, and 13 bases lay outside the gene matches. Germline-derived CDR1 and CDR2 are SGDLS and YYNGEE. Here the CDR3 DNA reads TGTGCCAGCAGCCCCGGGACTAGCGGTTTGCCATCGGAGACCCAGTACTTC. Translated, it gives CASSPGTSGLPSETQYF.

The rearrangement uses TRBV6-1 and TRBJ1-6; D unresolved. Germline loops: CDR1 MNHNS, CDR2 SASEGT. The ends were cut back, 2 bases at V and 7 bases at J, with 12 bases in the middle. The CDR3 extends over 15 amino acids. The CDR3: CASSERSLLNSPLHF. For the CDR3, the DNA is TGTGCCAGCAGTGAAAGATCGTTACTAAATTCACCCCTCCACTTT.

This clone was counted only a few times. The V gene is TRBV18, the J gene TRBJ1-3, with D possibly TRBD1 on 6 matching bases. This CDR3 region has 16 residues. V was cut by 1 base and J by 10 bases, with 20 bases left in between. CDR1 and CDR2 from the germline V gene are KGHSH and LQKENI. The CDR3 is CASSPRGRRGSLTIYF. The CDR3 region has the DNA TGTGCCAGCTCACCACGGGGAAGAAGGGGGTCGCTGACCATATATTTT. Using reference TRBV18 and TRBJ1-3 for the parts outside the CDR3, the full variable domain is NAGVMQNPRHLVRRRGQEARLRCSPMKGHSHVYWYRQLPEEGLKFMVYLQKENIIDESGMPKERFSAEFPKEGPSILRIQQVVRGDSAAYFCASSPRGRRGSLTIYFGEGSWLTVV.

This clone was seen more than once but under ten times. The chain carries TRBV6-1 and TRBJ1-2; the match to TRBD1 covers 10 bases. CDR1 is MNHNS, CDR2 SASEGT, per germline. Trimming removed 11 bases from V and 11 bases from J; junction bases left unmatched: 5. The CDR3 totals 10 residues. DNA of the CDR3: TGTGCCGCGGGACAGGGGAGGTACACCTTC. Amino acids: CAAGQGRYTF.

This clone was counted only a few times. V is TRBV7-9 and J is TRBJ2-5, with TRBD2 matching over 10 bases. Germline V lookup: CDR1 SEHNR, CDR2 FQNEAQ (reference sequence). CDR3 length equals 15 residues. With V trimmed by 1 base and J by 4 bases, 3 bases remained unmatched. Here the CDR3 reads CASSLGLAGSETQYF. In DNA, the CDR3 is TGTGCCAGCAGCTTAGGACTAGCGGGTTCAGAGACCCAGTACTTC.

V and J are TRBV7-8 and TRBJ2-7, with D tentatively TRBD2 (6 bases). The CDR3 covers 17 residues. Germline lookup yields CDR1 SGHVS and CDR2 FQNEAQ. Trimming took 1 base from V and 5 from J, leaving 21 bases between them. DNA of the CDR3: TGTGCCAGCAGCTTAGTAGTACCATTGGCGGGACTCGACGAGCAGTACTTC. Translation gives CASSLVVPLAGLDEQYF.

A word on this clone: Mismatch with germline at one junction end may stem from a read error. The rearrangement uses TRBV19 and TRBJ1-1; a weak D match, TRBD1 (6 bases). Germline V gene lookup returns CDR1 LNHDA and CDR2 SQIVND (reference sequence). CDR3 length: 13 amino acids. CDR3 sequence (DNA): TGTGCCAGTAGATTAACAGGGAACGCTGAAGCTTTCTTT. Amino acid sequence: CASRLTGNAEAFF.

This chain links TRBV5-1 with TRBJ1-2; 8 bases are shared with TRBD1. The CDR3 consists of 22 residues. With 0 bases clipped from V and 2 bases from J, the junction kept 24 bases outside the gene matches. The germline CDR1 and CDR2 sequences are SGHRS and YFSETQ. The DNA for the CDR3 is TGCGCCAGCAGCTTGGGCCGGCCAGGGGGCGAAAAAATCAATGCCTCCAACTATGGCTACACCTTC. It specifies CASSLGRPGGEKINASNYGYTF.